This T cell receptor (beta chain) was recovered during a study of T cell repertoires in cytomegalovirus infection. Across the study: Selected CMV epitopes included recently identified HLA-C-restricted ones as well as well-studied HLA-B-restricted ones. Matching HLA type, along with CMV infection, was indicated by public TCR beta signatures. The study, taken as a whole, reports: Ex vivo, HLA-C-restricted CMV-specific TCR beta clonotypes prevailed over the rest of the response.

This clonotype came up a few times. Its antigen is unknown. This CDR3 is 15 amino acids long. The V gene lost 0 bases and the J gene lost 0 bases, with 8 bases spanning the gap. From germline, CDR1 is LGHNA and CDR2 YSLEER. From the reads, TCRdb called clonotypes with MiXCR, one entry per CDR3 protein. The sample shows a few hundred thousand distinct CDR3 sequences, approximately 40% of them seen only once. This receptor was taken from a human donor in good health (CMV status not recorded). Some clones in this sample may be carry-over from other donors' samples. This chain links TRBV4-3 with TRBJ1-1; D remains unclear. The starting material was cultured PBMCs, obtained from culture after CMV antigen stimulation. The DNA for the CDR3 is TGCGCCAGCAGCCAAGATGTCCAAGTGAACACTGAAGCTTTCTTT. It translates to CASSQDVQVNTEAFF.